This T cell receptor beta chain was identified in a study of T cell changes during pregnancy in multiple sclerosis. Sequenced by immunoSEQ multiplex PCR; TCRdb stores in-frame clones only, minus some. This sample has around 71,000 clones, with approximately 90% found just once. CDR3 length equals 12 residues. Per germline, CDR1 SNHLY and CDR2 FYNNEI. Trimming took 4 bases from V and 7 from J, leaving 10 bases between them. J is TRBJ1-2 and V is TRBV2; no reliable D call. The specimen was peripheral blood, collected in the third trimester of pregnancy. This TCR derives from a female donor with multiple sclerosis, enrolled in a pregnancy study. The CDR3 region is CASSGPGGGYTF. The CDR3 DNA sequence: TGTGCCAGCAGTGGGCCAGGAGGTGGCTACACCTTC.